Detailed here is one TCR beta chain. Its antigen remains unidentified. The sample has other DNA sequences that encode this CDR3 too. Researchers ran the PCR with 60 Vbeta and 13 Jbeta primers. Here immunoSEQ multiplex PCR was the method, and the copy in TCRdb shows in-frame clones only, minus some. The sample includes some 150,000 clones, 76% of them seen just once. Trimming shortened V by 0 bases and J by 1 base, and 4 bases separated the two germline ends. Germline CDR1 is SGHRS and CDR2 is YFSETQ. This CDR3 has 13 residues. This record comes from a study of cytomegalovirus exposure and HLA in healthy donors. General observations from the study: A classifier reportedly called cytomegalovirus status with high sensitivity and specificity. Immune exposure was documented only through CMV serostatus.

The donors gave bone marrow, and they were healthy. The chain combines TRBV5-1 with TRBJ2-5; D is unresolved. This clonotype originated in a female donor in good health and CMV-seropositive. The sample comprised PBMCs. CDR3 residues: CASSLGGQETQYF. The CDR3 DNA is TGCGCCAGCAGCTTGGGCGGCCAAGAGACCCAGTACTTC.